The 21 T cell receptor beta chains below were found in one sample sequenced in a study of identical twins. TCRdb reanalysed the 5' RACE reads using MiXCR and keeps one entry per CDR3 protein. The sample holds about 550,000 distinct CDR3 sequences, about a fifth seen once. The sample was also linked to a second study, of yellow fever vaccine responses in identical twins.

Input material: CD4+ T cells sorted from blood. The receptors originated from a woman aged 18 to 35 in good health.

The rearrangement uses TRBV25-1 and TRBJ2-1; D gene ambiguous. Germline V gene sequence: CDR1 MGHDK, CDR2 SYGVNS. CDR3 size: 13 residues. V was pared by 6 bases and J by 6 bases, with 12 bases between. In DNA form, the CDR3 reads TGTGCCAGCAGGGATTCTTTGGGCAATGAGCAGTTCTTC. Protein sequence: CASRDSLGNEQFF.

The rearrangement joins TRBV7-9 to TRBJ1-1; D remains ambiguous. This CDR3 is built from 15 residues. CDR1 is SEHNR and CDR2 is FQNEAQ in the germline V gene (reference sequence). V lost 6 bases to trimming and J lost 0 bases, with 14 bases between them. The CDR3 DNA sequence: TGTGCCAGCAGTCTATACGGGTCCATGAACACTGAAGCTTTCTTT. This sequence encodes CASSLYGSMNTEAFF.

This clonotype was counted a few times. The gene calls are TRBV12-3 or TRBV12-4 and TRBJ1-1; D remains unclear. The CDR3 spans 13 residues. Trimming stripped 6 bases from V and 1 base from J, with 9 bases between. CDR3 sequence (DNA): TGTGCCAGCAGGAGGGATTCGAACACTGAAGCTTTCTTT. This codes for CASRRDSNTEAFF.

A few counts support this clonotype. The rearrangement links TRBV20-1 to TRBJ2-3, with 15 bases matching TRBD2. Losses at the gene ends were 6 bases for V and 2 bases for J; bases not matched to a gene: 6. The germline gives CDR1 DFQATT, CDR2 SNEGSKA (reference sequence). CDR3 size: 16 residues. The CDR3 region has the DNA TGCAGTGCCAGGACTAGCGGGAGGGCAAACACAGATACGCAGTATTTT. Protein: CSARTSGRANTDTQYF.

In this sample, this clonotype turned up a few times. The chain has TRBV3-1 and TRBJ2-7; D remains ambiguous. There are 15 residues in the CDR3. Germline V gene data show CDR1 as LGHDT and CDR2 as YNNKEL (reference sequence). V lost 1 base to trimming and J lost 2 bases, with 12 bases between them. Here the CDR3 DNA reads TGTGCCAGCAGCCAAGGATACACTCTCACCTACGAGCAGTACTTC. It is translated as CASSQGYTLTYEQYF.

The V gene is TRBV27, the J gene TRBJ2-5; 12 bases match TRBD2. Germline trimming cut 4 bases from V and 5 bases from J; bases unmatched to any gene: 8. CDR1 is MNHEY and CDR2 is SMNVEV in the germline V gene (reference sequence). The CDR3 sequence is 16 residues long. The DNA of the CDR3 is TGTGCCAGCAGTTCCCAAGGACTAGCGGGAACGGAGACCCAGTACTTC. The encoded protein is CASSSQGLAGTETQYF.

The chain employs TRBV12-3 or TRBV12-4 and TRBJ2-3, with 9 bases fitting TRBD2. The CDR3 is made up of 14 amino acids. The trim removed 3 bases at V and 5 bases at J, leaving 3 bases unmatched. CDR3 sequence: CASSFSGGRDTQYF. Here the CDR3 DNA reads TGTGCCAGCAGTTTTAGCGGGGGAAGAGATACGCAGTATTTT.

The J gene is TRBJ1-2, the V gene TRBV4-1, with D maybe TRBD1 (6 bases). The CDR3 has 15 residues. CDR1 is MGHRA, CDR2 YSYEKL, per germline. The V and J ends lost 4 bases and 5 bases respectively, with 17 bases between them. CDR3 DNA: TGCGCCAGCAGCCCAGGGGCCTCGGACGCTTATGGCTACACCTTC. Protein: CASSPGASDAYGYTF.

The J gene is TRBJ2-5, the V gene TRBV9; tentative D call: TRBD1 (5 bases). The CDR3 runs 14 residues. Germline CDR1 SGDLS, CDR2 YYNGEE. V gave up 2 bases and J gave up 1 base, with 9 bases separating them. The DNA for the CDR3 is TGTGCCAGCAGCGTCGACAGTAGCCAAGAGACCCAGTACTTC. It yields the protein CASSVDSSQETQYF.

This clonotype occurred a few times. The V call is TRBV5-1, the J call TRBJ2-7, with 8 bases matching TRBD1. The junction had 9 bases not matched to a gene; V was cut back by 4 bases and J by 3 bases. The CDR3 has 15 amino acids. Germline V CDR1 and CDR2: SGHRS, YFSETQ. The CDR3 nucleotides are TGCGCCAGCAGCGCTCTGGGACAGGACTACTACGAGCAGTACTTC. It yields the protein CASSALGQDYYEQYF.

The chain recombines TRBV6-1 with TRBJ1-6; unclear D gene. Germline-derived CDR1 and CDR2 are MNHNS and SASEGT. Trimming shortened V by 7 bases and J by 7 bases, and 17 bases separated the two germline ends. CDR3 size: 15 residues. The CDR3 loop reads CASTIQLETNSPLHF. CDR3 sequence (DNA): TGTGCCAGCACTATACAACTGGAGACGAATTCACCCCTCCACTTT.

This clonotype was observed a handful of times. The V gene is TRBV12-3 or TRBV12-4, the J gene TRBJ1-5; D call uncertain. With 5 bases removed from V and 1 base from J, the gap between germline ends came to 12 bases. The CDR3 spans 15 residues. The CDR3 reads CASSATGPSNQPQHF. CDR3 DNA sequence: TGTGCCAGCAGTGCCACTGGGCCGAGCAATCAGCCCCAGCATTTT.

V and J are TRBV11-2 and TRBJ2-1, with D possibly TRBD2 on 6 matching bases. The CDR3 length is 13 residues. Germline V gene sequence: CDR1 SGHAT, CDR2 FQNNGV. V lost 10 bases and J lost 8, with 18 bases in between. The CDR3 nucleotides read TGTGCCACCAAACCGGGAGAGAGGCATGAGCAGTTCTTC. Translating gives CATKPGERHEQFF.

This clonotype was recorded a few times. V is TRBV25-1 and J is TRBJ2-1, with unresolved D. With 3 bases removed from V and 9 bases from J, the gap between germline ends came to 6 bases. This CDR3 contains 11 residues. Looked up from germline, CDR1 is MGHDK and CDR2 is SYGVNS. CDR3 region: CASSDYSEQFF. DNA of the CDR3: TGTGCCAGCAGTGATTATAGTGAGCAGTTCTTC.

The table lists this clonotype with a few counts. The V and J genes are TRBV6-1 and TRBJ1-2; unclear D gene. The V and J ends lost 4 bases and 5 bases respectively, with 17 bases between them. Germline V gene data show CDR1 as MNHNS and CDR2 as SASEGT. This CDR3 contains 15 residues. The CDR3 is CASSGWTEIIYGYTF. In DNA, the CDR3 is TGTGCCAGCAGTGGATGGACCGAAATCATTTATGGCTACACCTTC.

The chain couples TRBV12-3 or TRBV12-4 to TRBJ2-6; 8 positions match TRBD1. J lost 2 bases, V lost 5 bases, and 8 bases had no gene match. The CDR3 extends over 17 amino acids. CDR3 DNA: TGTGCCAGCAGTCCCGGGACAGGAAGACCTGGGGCCAACGTCCTGACTTTC. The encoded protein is CASSPGTGRPGANVLTF.

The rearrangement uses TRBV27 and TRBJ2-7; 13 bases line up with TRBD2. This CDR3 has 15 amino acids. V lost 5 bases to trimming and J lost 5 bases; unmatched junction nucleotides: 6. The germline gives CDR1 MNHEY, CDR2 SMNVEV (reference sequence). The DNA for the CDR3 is TGTGCCAGCAGTCAAACTAGCGGGAGGGTCAACGAGCAGTACTTC. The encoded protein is CASSQTSGRVNEQYF.

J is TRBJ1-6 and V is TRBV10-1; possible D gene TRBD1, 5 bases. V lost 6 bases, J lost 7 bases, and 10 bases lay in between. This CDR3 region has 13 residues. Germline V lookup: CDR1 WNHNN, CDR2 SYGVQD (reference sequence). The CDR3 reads CASSPRANSPLHF. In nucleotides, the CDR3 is TGCGCCAGCAGCCCCAGGGCGAATTCACCCCTCCACTTT.

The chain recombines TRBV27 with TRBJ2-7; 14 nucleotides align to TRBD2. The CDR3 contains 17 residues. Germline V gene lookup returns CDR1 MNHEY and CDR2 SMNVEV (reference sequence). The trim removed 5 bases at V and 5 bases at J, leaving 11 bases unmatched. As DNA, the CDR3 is TGTGCCAGCAGTCCGAGACTAGCGGGAGGGCCGGGGGACGAGCAGTACTTC. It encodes CASSPRLAGGPGDEQYF.

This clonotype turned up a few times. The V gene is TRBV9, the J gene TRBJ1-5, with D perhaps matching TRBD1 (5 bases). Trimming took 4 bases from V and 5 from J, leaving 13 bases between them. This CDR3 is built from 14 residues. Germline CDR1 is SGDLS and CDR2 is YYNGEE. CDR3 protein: CASSPPGQDQPQHF. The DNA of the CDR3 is TGTGCCAGCAGCCCACCAGGGCAGGATCAGCCCCAGCATTTT.

The CDR3 coding sequence is TGCAGTGCTAGAGAGGGACTAGGACAAACCGGGGAGCTGTTTTTT. It specifies CSAREGLGQTGELFF. The V and J genes are TRBV20-1 and TRBJ2-2; 8 bases agree with TRBD2. The CDR3 sequence is 15 residues long. Trimming removed 0 bases from V and 5 bases from J; junction bases left unmatched: 5. Germline-derived CDR1 and CDR2 are DFQATT and SNEGSKA (reference sequence).